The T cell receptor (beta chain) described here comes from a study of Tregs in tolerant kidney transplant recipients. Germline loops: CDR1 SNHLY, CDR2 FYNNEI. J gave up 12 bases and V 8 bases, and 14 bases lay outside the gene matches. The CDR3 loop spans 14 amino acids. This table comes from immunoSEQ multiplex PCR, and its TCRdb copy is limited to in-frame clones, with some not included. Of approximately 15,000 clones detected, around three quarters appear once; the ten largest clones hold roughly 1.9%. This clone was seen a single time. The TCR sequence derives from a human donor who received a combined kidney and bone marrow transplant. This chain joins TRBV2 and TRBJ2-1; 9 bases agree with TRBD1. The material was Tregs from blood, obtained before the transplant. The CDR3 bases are TGTGCCAGCTCTCCCCGTGGACAGGGGAAGGGGCAGTTCTTC. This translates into CASSPRGQGKGQFF. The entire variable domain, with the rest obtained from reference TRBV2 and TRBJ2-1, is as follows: EPEVTQTPSHQVTQMGQEVILRCVPISNHLYFYWYRQILGQKVEFLVSFYNNEISEKSEIFDDQFSVERPDGSNFTLKIRSTKLEDSAMYFCASSPRGQGKGQFFGPGTRLTVL.